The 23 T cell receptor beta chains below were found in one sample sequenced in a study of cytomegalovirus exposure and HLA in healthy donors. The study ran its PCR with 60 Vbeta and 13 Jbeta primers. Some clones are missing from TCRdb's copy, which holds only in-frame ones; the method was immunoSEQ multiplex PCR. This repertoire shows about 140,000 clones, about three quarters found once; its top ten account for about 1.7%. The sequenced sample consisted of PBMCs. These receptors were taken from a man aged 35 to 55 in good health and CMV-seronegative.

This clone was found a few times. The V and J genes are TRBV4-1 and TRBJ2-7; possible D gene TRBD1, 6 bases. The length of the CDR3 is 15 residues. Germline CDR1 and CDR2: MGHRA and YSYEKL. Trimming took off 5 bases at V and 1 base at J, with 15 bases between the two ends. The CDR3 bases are TGCGCCAGCAGCGTCCGGGACATTGGATCCTACGAGCAGTACTTC. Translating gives CASSVRDIGSYEQYF.

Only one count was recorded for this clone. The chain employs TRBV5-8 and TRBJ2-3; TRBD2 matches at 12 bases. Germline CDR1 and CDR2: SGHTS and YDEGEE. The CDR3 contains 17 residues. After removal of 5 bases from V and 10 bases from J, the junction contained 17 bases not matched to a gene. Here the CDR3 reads CASSPALTSGGTGSQYF. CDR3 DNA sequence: TGTGCCAGCAGTCCTGCTCTGACTAGCGGGGGTACTGGTTCGCAGTATTTT.

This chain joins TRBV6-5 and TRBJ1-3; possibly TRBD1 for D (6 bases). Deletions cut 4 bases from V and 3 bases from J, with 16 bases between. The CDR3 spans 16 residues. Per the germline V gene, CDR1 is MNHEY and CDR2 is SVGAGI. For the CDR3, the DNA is TGTGCCAGCAGTTCCCCCCGGGGGGCGTTTGGAAACACCATATATTTT. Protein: CASSSPRGAFGNTIYF.

DNA for the CDR3: TGTGCCAGCAGTTCGACAGGGGACTATGGCTACACCTTC. It is translated as CASSSTGDYGYTF. V usage is TRBV27 and J usage is TRBJ1-2; 8 nucleotides match TRBD1. Losses at the gene ends were 4 bases for V and 3 bases for J; bases not matched to a gene: 1. The length of the CDR3 is 13 residues. Per germline, CDR1 MNHEY and CDR2 SMNVEV (reference sequence).

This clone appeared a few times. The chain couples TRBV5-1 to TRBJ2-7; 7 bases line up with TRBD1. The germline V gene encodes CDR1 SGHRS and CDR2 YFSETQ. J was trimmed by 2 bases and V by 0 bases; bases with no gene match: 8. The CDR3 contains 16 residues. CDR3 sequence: CASSLGPGQATYEQYF. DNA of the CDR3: TGCGCCAGCAGCTTGGGCCCCGGACAGGCCACCTACGAGCAGTACTTC.

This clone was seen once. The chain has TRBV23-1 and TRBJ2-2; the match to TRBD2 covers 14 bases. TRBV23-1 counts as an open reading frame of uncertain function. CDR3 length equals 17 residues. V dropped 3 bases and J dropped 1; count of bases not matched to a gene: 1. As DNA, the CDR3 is TGCGCCAGCAGTCACGGACTAGCGGGAGGGAACACCGGGGAGCTGTTTTTT. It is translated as CASSHGLAGGNTGELFF.

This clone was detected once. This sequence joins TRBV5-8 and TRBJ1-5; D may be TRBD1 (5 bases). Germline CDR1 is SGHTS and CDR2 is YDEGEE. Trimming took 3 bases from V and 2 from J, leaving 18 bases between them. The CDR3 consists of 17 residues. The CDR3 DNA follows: TGTGCCAGCAGCTATCAACCGTCTGGGGGGGGCAATCAGCCCCAGCATTTT. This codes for CASSYQPSGGGNQPQHF.

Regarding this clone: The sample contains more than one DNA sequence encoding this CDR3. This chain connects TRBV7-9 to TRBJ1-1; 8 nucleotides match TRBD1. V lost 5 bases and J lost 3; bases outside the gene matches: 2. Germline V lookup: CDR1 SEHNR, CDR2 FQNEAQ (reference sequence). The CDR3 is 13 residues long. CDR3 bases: TGTGCCAGCAGCCTGACAGGGGACACTGAAGCTTTCTTT. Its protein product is CASSLTGDTEAFF.

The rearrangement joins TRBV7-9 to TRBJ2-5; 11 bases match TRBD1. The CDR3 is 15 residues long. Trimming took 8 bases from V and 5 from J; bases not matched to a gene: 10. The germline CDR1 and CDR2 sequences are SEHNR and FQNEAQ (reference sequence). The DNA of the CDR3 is TGTGCCAGCGGGCCGGGGACAGGGGGGCTTGAGACCCAGTACTTC. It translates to CASGPGTGGLETQYF.

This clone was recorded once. CDR3 amino acids: CASSDSAGSDQPQHF. DNA for the CDR3: TGTGCCAGCAGTGACTCGGCAGGGTCAGATCAGCCCCAGCATTTT. The chain combines TRBV6-4 with TRBJ1-5; D may be TRBD1 (5 bases). V lost 0 bases and J 5 bases, leaving 11 bases between the germline ends. The CDR3 is 15 residues long. Germline assignment: CDR1 MRHNA and CDR2 SNTAGT.

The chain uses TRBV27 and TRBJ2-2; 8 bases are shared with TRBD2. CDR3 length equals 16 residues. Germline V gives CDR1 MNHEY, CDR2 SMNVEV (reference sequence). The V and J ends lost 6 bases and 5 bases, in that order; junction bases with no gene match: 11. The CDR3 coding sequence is TGTGCCAGCAGCCGTACCTCGGGGGGGAGAACCGGGGAGCTGTTTTTT. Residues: CASSRTSGGRTGELFF.

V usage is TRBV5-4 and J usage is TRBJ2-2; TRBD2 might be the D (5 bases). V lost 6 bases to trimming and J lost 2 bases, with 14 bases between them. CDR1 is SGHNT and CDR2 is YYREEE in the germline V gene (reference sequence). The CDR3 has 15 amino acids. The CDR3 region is CASNFGGGNTGELFF. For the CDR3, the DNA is TGTGCCAGCAACTTCGGAGGCGGTAACACCGGGGAGCTGTTTTTT.

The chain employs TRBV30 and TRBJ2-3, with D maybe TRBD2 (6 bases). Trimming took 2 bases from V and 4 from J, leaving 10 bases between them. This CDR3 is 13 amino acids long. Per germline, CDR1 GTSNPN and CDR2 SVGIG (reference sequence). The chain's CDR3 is CAWSKGTADTQYF. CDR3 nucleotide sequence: TGTGCCTGGAGTAAGGGGACTGCAGATACGCAGTATTTT.

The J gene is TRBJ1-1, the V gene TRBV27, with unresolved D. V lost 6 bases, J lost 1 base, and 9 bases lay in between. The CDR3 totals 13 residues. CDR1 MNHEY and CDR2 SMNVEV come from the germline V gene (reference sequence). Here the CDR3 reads CASRLNRNTEAFF. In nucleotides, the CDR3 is TGTGCCAGCAGGTTGAACAGGAACACTGAAGCTTTCTTT.

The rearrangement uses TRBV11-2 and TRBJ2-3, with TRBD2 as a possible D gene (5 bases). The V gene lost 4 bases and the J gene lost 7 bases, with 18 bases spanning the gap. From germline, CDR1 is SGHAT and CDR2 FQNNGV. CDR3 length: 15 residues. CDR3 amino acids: CASSSAGLQRHTQYF. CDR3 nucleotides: TGTGCCAGCAGCTCCGCGGGCCTCCAGCGACATACGCAGTATTTT.

In DNA, the CDR3 is TGTGCCAGCAGTCTCTCCCCTCGCGGGGACGAGCAGTACTTC. Protein: CASSLSPRGDEQYF. J is TRBJ2-7 and V is TRBV6-5; TRBD2 might be the D (6 bases). Germline V CDR1 and CDR2: MNHEY, SVGAGI. V dropped 5 bases and J dropped 5 bases, with 16 bases sitting between them. The length of the CDR3 is 14 residues.

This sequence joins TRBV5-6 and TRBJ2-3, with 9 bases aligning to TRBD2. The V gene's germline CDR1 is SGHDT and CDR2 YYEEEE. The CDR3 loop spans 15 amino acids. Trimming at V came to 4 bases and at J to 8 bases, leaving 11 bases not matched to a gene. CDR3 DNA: TGTGCCAGCAGCCCGGGAGGTAGCGGGAGTCCTACGCAGTATTTT. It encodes CASSPGGSGSPTQYF.

In DNA form, the CDR3 reads TGTGCCAGTATCTCACACAGGGGGAACACTGAAGCTTTCTTT. Translation: CASISHRGNTEAFF. The chain has TRBV19 and TRBJ1-1; 7 bases match TRBD1. The germline V gene has CDR1 LNHDA and CDR2 SQIVND (reference sequence). V shed 7 bases, J shed 1 base, and the junction held 6 bases outside the gene matches. This CDR3 region has 14 residues.

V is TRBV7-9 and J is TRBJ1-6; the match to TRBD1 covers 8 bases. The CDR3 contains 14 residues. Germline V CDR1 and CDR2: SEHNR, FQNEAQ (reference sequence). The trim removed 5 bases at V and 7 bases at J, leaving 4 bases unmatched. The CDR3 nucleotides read TGTGCCAGCAGCCCCAGGGGGCTGAATTCACCCCTCCACTTT. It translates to CASSPRGLNSPLHF.

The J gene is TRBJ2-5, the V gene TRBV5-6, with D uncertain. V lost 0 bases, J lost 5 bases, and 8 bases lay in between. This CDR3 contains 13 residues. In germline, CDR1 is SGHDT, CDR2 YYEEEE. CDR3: CASSLGGYETQYF. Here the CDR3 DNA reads TGTGCCAGCAGCTTGGGAGGTTATGAGACCCAGTACTTC.

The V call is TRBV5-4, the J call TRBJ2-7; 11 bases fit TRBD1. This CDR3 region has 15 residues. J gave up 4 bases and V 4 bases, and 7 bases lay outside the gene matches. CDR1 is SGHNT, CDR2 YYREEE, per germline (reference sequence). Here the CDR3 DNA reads TGTGCCAGCAGCACCTCCGGACAGGGGGCGTACGAGCAGTACTTC. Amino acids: CASSTSGQGAYEQYF.

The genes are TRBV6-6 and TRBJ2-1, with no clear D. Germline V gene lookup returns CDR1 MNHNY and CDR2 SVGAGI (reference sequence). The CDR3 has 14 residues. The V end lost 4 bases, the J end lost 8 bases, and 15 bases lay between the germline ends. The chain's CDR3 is CASSSPRRAHEQFF. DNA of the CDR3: TGTGCCAGCAGTTCCCCCCGCCGAGCCCATGAGCAGTTCTTC.

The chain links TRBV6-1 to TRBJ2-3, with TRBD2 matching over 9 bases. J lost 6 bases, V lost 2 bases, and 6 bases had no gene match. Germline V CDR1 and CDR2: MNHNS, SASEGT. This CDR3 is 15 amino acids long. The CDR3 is CASSELAGRSDTQYF. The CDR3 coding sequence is TGTGCCAGCAGTGAACTAGCGGGGCGATCTGATACGCAGTATTTT.